This entry is about one T cell receptor beta chain. Its antigen is unknown. Trimming removed 4 bases from V and 5 bases from J, with 6 bases in between. Germline loops: CDR1 MNHEY, CDR2 SMNVEV (reference sequence). The CDR3 loop spans 12 amino acids. This sample is drawn from a study of graft-versus-host responses after intestinal transplantation. Looking at the study overall: The study gave all recipients anti-thymocyte globulin induction, then tacrolimus and steroids for 2 to 3 years.

The table came from immunoSEQ multiplex PCR; TCRdb's copy has only in-frame clones and leaves some out. The table records tens of thousands of clones, 88% of them present only once. The rearrangement uses TRBV27 and TRBJ2-1; no clear D. The sample in question was unstimulated CD4+ T cells sorted from spleen or lymph node cells, obtained before transplant. This receptor was obtained from a human donor who was the organ donor for an intestinal transplant. The CDR3 DNA sequence: TGTGCCAGCAGTTCCTCAGACAATGAGCAGTTCTTC. This translates into CASSSSDNEQFF.